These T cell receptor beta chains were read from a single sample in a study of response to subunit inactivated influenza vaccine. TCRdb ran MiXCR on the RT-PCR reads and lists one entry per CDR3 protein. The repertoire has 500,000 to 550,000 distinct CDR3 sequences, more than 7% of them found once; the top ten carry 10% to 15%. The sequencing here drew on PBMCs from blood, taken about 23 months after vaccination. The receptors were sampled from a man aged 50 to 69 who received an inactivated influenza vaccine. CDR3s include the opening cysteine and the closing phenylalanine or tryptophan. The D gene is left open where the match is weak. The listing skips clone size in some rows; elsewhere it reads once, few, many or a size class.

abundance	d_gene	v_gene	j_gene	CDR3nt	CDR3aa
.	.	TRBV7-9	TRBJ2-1	TGTGCCAGCAGCTTTCATGAGAATGAGCAGTTCTTC	CASSFHENEQFF
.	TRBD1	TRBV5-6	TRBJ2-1	TGTGCCAGCAGCTTCCGGGACAGGGGGCAATATGATGAGCAGTTCTTC	CASSFRDRGQYDEQFF
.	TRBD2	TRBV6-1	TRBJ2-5	TGTGCCAGCAGTCGAATAAGCGGGATTGGGGAGACCCAGTACTTC	CASSRISGIGETQYF
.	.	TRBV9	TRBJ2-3	TGTGCCAGCAGGGGTAAAAGCACAGATACGCAGTATTTT	CASRGKSTDTQYF
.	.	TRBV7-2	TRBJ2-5	TGTGCCAGCAGCTTAGGTAGCCGGGCGCGTACCCAGTATTTC	CASSLGSRARTQYF
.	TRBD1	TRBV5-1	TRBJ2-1	TGCGCCAGCAGCTTGGGGGACAGGGAATTCAATGAGCAGTTCTTC	CASSLGDREFNEQFF
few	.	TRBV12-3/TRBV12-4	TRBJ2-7	TGTGCCAGCAGTTCTTACAAAGACGAGCAGTACTTC	CASSSYKDEQYF
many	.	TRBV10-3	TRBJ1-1	TGTGCCATCAGTGCCCCAGGGGAGAACACTGAAGCTTTCTTT	CAISAPGENTEAFF
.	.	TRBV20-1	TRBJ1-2	TGCAGTGCTAGACCCCGTTTTTTGGACGGCTACACCTTC	CSARPRFLDGYTF
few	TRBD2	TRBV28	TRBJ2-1	TGTGCCAGCAGCCAACTAGCGGGAGGATTCGATGAGCAGTTCTTC	CASSQLAGGFDEQFF
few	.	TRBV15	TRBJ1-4	TGTGCCACCAGCAGAGACCGGGGCTCTAATGAAAAACTGTTTTTT	CATSRDRGSNEKLFF
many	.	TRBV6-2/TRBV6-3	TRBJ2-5	TGTGCCAGCAGGAATCCGGGACGGGCGGAGACCCAGTACTTC	CASRNPGRAETQYF
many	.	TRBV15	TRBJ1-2	TGTGCCACCAGCAGAGATAGGAACACTAACTATGGCTACACCTTC	CATSRDRNTNYGYTF
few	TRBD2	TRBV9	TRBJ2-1	TGTGCCAGCAGTGCGTCTAGCGGGGGTTACAATGAGCAGTTCTTC	CASSASSGGYNEQFF
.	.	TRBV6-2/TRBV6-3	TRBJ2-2	TGTGCCAGCCGGGTGTATGGAGAGCTGTTTTTT	CASRVYGELFF
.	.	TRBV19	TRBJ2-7	TGTGCCAGTAGTAAAGTGGGCTCTAGCTCCTACGAGCAGTACTTC	CASSKVGSSSYEQYF
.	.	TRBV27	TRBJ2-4	TGTGCCAGCAGTTTAAGGAGGGGCGAAGACATTCAGTACTTC	CASSLRRGEDIQYF
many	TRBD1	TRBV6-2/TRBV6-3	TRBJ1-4	TGTGCCAGCAGAGCCGGGACAGGGAATATCCCATCCTTAACGCTCGAAAAACTGTTTTTT	CASRAGTGNIPSLTLEKLFF
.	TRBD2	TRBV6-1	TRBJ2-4	TGTGCCAGCAGTCGTCTAGCGGCCCAATCGGGAAACATTCAGTACTTC	CASSRLAAQSGNIQYF
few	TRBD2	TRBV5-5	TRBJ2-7	TGTGCCAGCAGCCCCACTCCGGGACTAGCGGTATACGAGCAGTACTTC	CASSPTPGLAVYEQYF
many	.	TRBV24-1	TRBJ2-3	TGTGCCACCAGTGAGCAGACCAGCAAGGATACGCAGTATTTT	CATSEQTSKDTQYF
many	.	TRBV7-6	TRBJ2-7	TGTGCCACCAGCCTAGGGGCTTCAAGTGGCGAGCAGTACTTC	CATSLGASSGEQYF
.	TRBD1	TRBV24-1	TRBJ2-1	TGTGCCACCAGTGATCCTACGACAGGGCTGCAGTTCTTC	CATSDPTTGLQFF
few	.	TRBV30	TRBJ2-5	TGTGCCTGGCGCGGTGGACAGAAAGAGACCCAGTACTTC	CAWRGGQKETQYF
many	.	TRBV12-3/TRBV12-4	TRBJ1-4	TGTGCCAGCAGTTTCACTCCCGGACAGCTGGGCCAAACGGCTAATGAAAAACTGTTTTTT	CASSFTPGQLGQTANEKLFF
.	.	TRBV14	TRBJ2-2	TGTGCCAGCAGCCAAGCCAAAACCGGGGAGCTGTTTTTT	CASSQAKTGELFF
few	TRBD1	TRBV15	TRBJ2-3	TGTGCCACCAGCAGAGAGTCGGGACAGGGGGCCGGCACAGATACGCAGTATTTT	CATSRESGQGAGTDTQYF
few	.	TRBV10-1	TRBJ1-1	TGCGCCAGCAGTGAAAAGGGGAACACTGAAGCTTTCTTT	CASSEKGNTEAFF
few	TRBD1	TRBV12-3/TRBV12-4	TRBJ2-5	TGTGCCAGCAACGCCGGGACAGGGTGGGAAGAGACCCAGTACTTC	CASNAGTGWEETQYF
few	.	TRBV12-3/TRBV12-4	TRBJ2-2	TGTGCCAGCCGAAATCGGCCTGTCACCGGGGAGCTGTTTTTT	CASRNRPVTGELFF
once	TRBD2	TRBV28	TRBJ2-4	TGTGCCAGCAGTTTATTACCACCCGGCCTATTAGCGAGCGGGGGAGTCAAAAACATTCAGTACTTC	CASSLLPPGLLASGGVKNIQYF
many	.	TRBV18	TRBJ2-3	TGTGCCAGCTCACCTGGTCCCCAGGACCGCTTGCTTACGCAGTATTTT	CASSPGPQDRLLTQYF
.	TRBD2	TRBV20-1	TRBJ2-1	TGCAGTGCTAGTTTGGCTAGCGGGAGTAATGAGCAGTTCTTC	CSASLASGSNEQFF
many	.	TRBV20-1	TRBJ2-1	TGCAGTGCTAGAGATCTGGGGATGGAGCAGTTCTTC	CSARDLGMEQFF
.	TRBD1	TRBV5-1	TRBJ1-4	TGCGCCAGCAGCTTGGCCGGGACAGGGATGAATGAAAAACTGTTTTTT	CASSLAGTGMNEKLFF
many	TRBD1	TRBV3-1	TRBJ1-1	TGTGCCAGCAGCCAGGGGACAGTAAGACGAGCTTTCTTT	CASSQGTVRRAFF
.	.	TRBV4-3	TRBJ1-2	TGCGCCAGCAGCCAAGAGGGGGCTTACTATGGCTACACCTTC	CASSQEGAYYGYTF
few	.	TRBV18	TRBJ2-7	TGTGCCAGCTCATCGGGACGGCCGGGGGAGCAGTACTTC	CASSSGRPGEQYF
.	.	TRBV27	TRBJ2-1	TGTGCCAGCAGGGTTACTAGTGTCAATGAGCAGTTCTTC	CASRVTSVNEQFF
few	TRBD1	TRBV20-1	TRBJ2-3	TGCAGTGCCACCATCGGACAGGGGACCACAGATACGCAGTATTTT	CSATIGQGTTDTQYF
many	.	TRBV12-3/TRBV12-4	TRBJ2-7	TGTGCCAGCAGTTTAGGCAGGGCGGGCTACGAGCAGTACTTC	CASSLGRAGYEQYF
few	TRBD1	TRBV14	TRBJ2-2	TGTGCCAGCAGCCCCGGGACAGGGTACACCGGGGAGCTGTTTTTT	CASSPGTGYTGELFF
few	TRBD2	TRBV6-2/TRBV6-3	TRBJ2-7	TGTGCCAGCAGCTACACCCTGACTAGCGGTACCTACGAGCAGTACTTC	CASSYTLTSGTYEQYF
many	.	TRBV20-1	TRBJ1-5	TGCAGTAGTTGGGAGGTGGACCCCAATCAGCCCCAGCATTTT	CSSWEVDPNQPQHF
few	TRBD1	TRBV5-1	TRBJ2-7	TGCGCCAGCAAACCGGGACAGGGACCCTACGAGCAGTACTTC	CASKPGQGPYEQYF
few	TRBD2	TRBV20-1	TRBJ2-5	TGCAGTGCTAGAGATTTGCGGGAGGGAACTGGAGAGACCCAGTACTTC	CSARDLREGTGETQYF